This TCR beta chain was retrieved from a study of post-analysis software for immune sequencing data. The CDR3 is 15 amino acids. The germline gives CDR1 SEHNR, CDR2 FQNEAQ (reference sequence). Trimming took 5 bases from V and 2 from J; bases not matched to a gene: 8. Concerning this clonotype itself: The antigen is undetermined.

The TCR beta cDNA libraries contained unique molecular identifiers. TCRdb reanalysed the PCR reads using MiXCR and keeps one entry per CDR3 protein. The sample gives roughly 730,000 distinct CDR3 sequences, 25% to 30% of which show up once; approximately 0.6% is in the top ten. The study's findings and limits: Relative to controls, patients had about five TRBV segments at higher frequency, with TRBV5-6, TRBV5-1 and TRBV20-1 among these.

The TCR comes from a girl between 5 and 17 years old with multiple sclerosis. The chain is built from TRBV7-9 and TRBJ2-7; 8 positions agree with TRBD1. The sequencing sample was made of blood. The CDR3 here is CASSGRNRGAYEQYF. Written as DNA, the CDR3 is TGTGCCAGCAGCGGACGGAACAGGGGGGCCTACGAGCAGTACTTC.